The T cell receptor (beta chain) described here comes from a study of T cell repertoires in cytomegalovirus infection (dated by TCRdb to the late 2010s). The study in broad terms: Donor HLA type was relevant to the analysis, as public TCR beta signatures indicated carriage of CMV infection together with the matching HLA type.

Inclusive of the bounding cysteine and phenylalanine, the CDR3 is 15 residues long. The CDR3 DNA has 45 bases and is translated from base 1. V is cut by 4 bases and J by 9 bases, and the space between the germline ends is 16 bases. The CDR1 and CDR2 encoded by the germline V gene are SGHTA and FQGNSA. Broad study findings and their caveats: In the ex vivo response, HLA-C-restricted CMV-specific TCR beta clonotypes were dominant, and in two of eight donors the single most frequent clonotype came from this HLA-C-restricted group. In both this cohort and an independent cohort of 300 to 450 donors, the cumulative frequency of public TCR beta family members distinguished carriers of CMV infection plus the relevant HLA type.

The sequencer listed for this sample is Illumina HiSeq 1500. The public reads were run again by TCRdb, first through fastp at Q25 and then through MiXCR, and only productive beta chains were kept. Rows matching on CDR3 protein sequence are summarized as one entry with the most common DNA and genes. Counted in this sample were roughly 120,000 distinct CDR3 sequences; 9.5% to 13% of them appeared once. The ten largest clones add up to 31% of the sample. Note on this clonotype: Its specific antigen is unknown. No base quality information exists; no much larger clone differs at one position.

The source of this sequence is a human donor in good health (CMV status not recorded). Some clones in this sample may be carry-over from other donors' samples. The receptor chain draws on TRBV7-2 and TRBJ1-6; TRBD1 is possibly the D segment (5 matching bases). Sequencing was done on a sample of PBMCs, sequenced either directly or after in vitro stimulation (not recorded which). Here the CDR3 is given as CASSSGQGGFSPLHF. The sequenced DNA is TGTGCCAGCAGCTCCGGACAAGGAGGTTTTTCACCCCTCCACTTT.